The 3 T cell receptor beta chains in this list originate from one sample, sequenced in a study of response to subunit inactivated influenza vaccine. One entry per CDR3 protein results from TCRdb running MiXCR on the RT-PCR reads. The sample holds around 470,000 distinct CDR3 sequences, approximately 7.7% seen once. Here the sequenced sample was PBMCs from blood, taken 23 to 25 months after vaccination. These receptors originate from a man aged 50 to 69 who received an inactivated influenza vaccine.

This clonotype occurred many times. This chain connects TRBV7-6 to TRBJ1-6, with D uncertain. The CDR3 runs to 14 residues. CDR1 and CDR2 from the germline V gene are SGHVS and FNYEAQ. V was trimmed by 4 bases and J by 3 bases, leaving 7 bases between them. CDR3: CASSSTNYNSPLHF. DNA of the CDR3: TGTGCCAGCAGCTCTACAAACTATAATTCACCCCTCCACTTT.

The rearrangement joins TRBV20-1 to TRBJ1-3; the D gene is possibly TRBD1 (6 bases). This CDR3 comprises 14 residues. Trimming removed 0 bases from V and 4 bases from J, with 10 bases in between. Germline V gives CDR1 DFQATT, CDR2 SNEGSKA (reference sequence). This CDR3 is CSARDRGAGNTIYF. CDR3 bases: TGCAGTGCTAGAGACAGGGGCGCCGGAAACACCATATATTTT.

The chain joins TRBV7-9 to TRBJ2-4; no clear D. The V and J ends lost 5 bases and 0 bases respectively, with 8 bases between them. This CDR3 spans 14 amino acids. Germline CDR1 and CDR2: SEHNR and FQNEAQ (reference sequence). The CDR3: CASSPDIAKNIQYF. The DNA of the CDR3 is TGTGCCAGCAGCCCCGATATAGCCAAAAACATTCAGTACTTC.